The TCR beta chain described here comes from a study of T-cell reconstitution after alpha-beta-depleted transplantation in children (dated by TCRdb to about 2016). About the study as a whole: Using TCR repertoire profiling, the study quantitatively followed how T-cell immune reconstitution unfolded in children after TCRalphabeta/CD19-depleted allogeneic hematopoietic cell transplantation. On the study overall, not on this receptor specifically: The high TCRbeta diversity at day 60 in some patients was ascribed to recipient T cells and intrathymic progenitors that had survived conditioning. The apparently early recovery of alphabetaT-cell counts about two months after transplant reportedly depended on only several hundred rapidly expanded clones that came from non-depleted graft cells. Over the following months the frequencies of hyperexpanded clones went down, and after one year T-cell counts and TCRbeta diversity were mostly credited to newly produced T cells.

Ten or more counts support this clonotype. This clone's antigen is unknown. The sample holds no much larger clone one base away, and base qualities are not on file. After removal of 2 bases from V and 4 bases from J, the junction retains 5 bases not matched to a gene. As encoded in the germline V gene, CDR1 is MNHEY while CDR2 is SVGAGI. The CDR3 covers 16 residues, taking in both the cysteine and the phenylalanine. Here the CDR3 DNA is all that survives: 48 bases in frame from base 1. This specimen's time point label, per the study, means: day 60 (about 2 months) after transplantation. The intended sense of this specimen's treatment or condition label: allogeneic hematopoietic cell transplantation with graft depleted of TCRalphabeta T cells and CD19 B cells. TCRalphabeta/CD19-depleted allogeneic hematopoietic cell grafts were given to the transplant recipients, all of whom were children. Receptor amplification or capture employed PCR. The sequencing machine was an Illumina HiSeq 2500. TCR libraries were prepared with molecular barcoding, using unique molecular identifiers to normalize TCRbeta repertoire quantification. The public reads were quality trimmed at Q25 with fastp and then assembled into clones with MiXCR by TCRdb, keeping productive beta chains. Merged by CDR3 protein, the rows form single entries marked with the most common genes and DNA. Present in this sample are around 30,000 distinct CDR3 sequences, 5% to 7% of which were seen just once. The ten largest make up roughly 27% of the sample.

The chain is assembled from TRBV6-5 and TRBJ2-1, with 10 junctional bases fitting TRBD1. The sequences come from peripheral blood, collected 60 days after TCRalphabeta/CD19-depleted stem cell transplant. The sequence came from a child younger than two who had a stem cell transplant for acute myeloid leukemia, so the T cells may come from the graft donor. In nucleotides, the sequence is TGTGCCAGCAGTTACGCGGACAGGGGGACGTACAATGAGCAGTTCTTC. Its translation is CASSYADRGTYNEQFF.